Listed below are T cell receptor beta chains from one sample, sequenced in a study of blood T cell repertoires in COVID-19. Assay used: immunoSEQ multiplex PCR; TCRdb lists only in-frame clones, some missing. The table includes 300,000 to 400,000 clones, about 86% detected once. Sample: PBMCs or T cells enriched from blood (not recorded which). The receptors shown here come from a woman aged 40 to 55 with acute COVID-19. The CDR3 runs from the conserved cysteine through the conserved F or W. D genes are given only for firm matches. Size tells how often a clone was seen (once, few, many) or the class of an expanded clone, and some rows leave it out.

v_gene	len	d_gene	j_gene	abundance	CDR3nt	CDR3aa
TRBV9	14	.	TRBJ1-4	.	TGTGCCAGCAGCGTAGGGGGGCCTAATGAAAAACTGTTTTTT	CASSVGGPNEKLFF
TRBV28	14	TRBD1	TRBJ1-4	.	TGTGCCAGCAGTTGGGACAGGGGTAATGAAAAACTGTTTTTT	CASSWDRGNEKLFF
TRBV6-6	17	.	TRBJ2-3	.	TGTGCCAGCAGTCCCCGCCTCAGGGAACTCGGCACAGATACGCAGTATTTT	CASSPRLRELGTDTQYF
TRBV2	12	.	TRBJ1-3	.	TGTGCCAGCAGGCGGAGTGGAAACACCATATATTTT	CASRRSGNTIYF
TRBV9	16	.	TRBJ2-5	.	TGTGCCAGCAGCGTAGCCCCTAGTAGGGGCCAAGAGACCCAGTACTTC	CASSVAPSRGQETQYF
TRBV19	13	.	TRBJ2-5	.	TGTGCCAGTAGTATTGGGGGGTCTGAGACCCAGTACTTC	CASSIGGSETQYF
TRBV6-5	14	TRBD1	TRBJ2-7	.	TGTGCCAGCAGCCGCGGACAGGGGGCTTACGAGCAGTACTTC	CASSRGQGAYEQYF
TRBV2	13	.	TRBJ2-1	.	TGTGCCAGCAGTGCGGAGGTCTACAATGAGCAGTTCTTC	CASSAEVYNEQFF
TRBV6-5	15	.	TRBJ2-6	.	TGTGCCAGCAGGAGATATAGCTCTGGGGCCAACGTCCTGACTTTC	CASRRYSSGANVLTF
TRBV19	16	TRBD1	TRBJ1-3	.	TGTGCCAGTAGGCAAGCAGGGGGGCCCTCTGGAAACACCATATATTTT	CASRQAGGPSGNTIYF
TRBV4-1	16	TRBD1	TRBJ2-7	.	TGCGCCAGCAGCCAAGATGGGACAGGGTCCTCCTACGAGCAGTACTTC	CASSQDGTGSSYEQYF
TRBV9	17	TRBD2	TRBJ2-3	.	TGTGCCAGCAGCGTAGTTCCTAGCGGGTATGGCACAGATACGCAGTATTTT	CASSVVPSGYGTDTQYF
TRBV3-1/TRBV3-2	15	TRBD1	TRBJ2-7	.	TGTGCCAGCAGCCAAGGGACAGGGGGGTACTACGAGCAGTACTTC	CASSQGTGGYYEQYF
TRBV7-2	14	TRBD1	TRBJ1-1	once	TGTGCCAGCAGCACACAGGGGCGCCGGACTGAAGCTTTCTTT	CASSTQGRRTEAFF
TRBV28	14	.	TRBJ1-3	few	TGTGCCAGCAGTTCGACAGAATTTGGAAACACCATATATTTT	CASSSTEFGNTIYF
TRBV12-3/TRBV12-4	13	.	TRBJ1-4	.	TGTGCCAGCCGCCGGGACATAGAGGAAAAACTGTTTTTT	CASRRDIEEKLFF
TRBV7-2	14	.	TRBJ1-1	.	TGTGCCAGCAGCTTAAGTAGGGGGAACACTGAAGCTTTCTTT	CASSLSRGNTEAFF
TRBV9	15	TRBD1	TRBJ1-2	.	TGTGCCAGCAGCGTTGATACAGGGGGCGCTTATGGCTACACCTTC	CASSVDTGGAYGYTF
TRBV19	16	.	TRBJ2-5	.	TGTGCCAGTAGTATTGGGAGCCGGGCAGGGGAAGAGACCCAGTACTTC	CASSIGSRAGEETQYF
TRBV5-4	14	.	TRBJ2-7	.	TGTGCCAGCAGCTTCCCCGGGACTCCCAACGAGCAGTACTTC	CASSFPGTPNEQYF
TRBV4-3	13	TRBD1	TRBJ1-5	.	TGCGCCAGCAGCCAGACAGGGAATCAGCCCCAGCATTTT	CASSQTGNQPQHF
TRBV5-4	15	TRBD1	TRBJ2-7	.	TGTGCCAGCAGCCATTCGGACAGGGGGCATTACGAGCAGTACTTC	CASSHSDRGHYEQYF
TRBV3-1/TRBV3-2	15	.	TRBJ1-1	few	TGTGCCAGCAGCCAAGGACAGCGCATGAACACTGAAGCTTTCTTT	CASSQGQRMNTEAFF
TRBV7-8	13	TRBD1	TRBJ1-1	.	TGTGCCAGCAGCCCCAGGGGGTTAGTTGAAGCTTTCTTT	CASSPRGLVEAFF
TRBV12-3/TRBV12-4	13	.	TRBJ2-5	.	TGTGCCAGCAGTTTCGCGGGGCGGCAGACCCAGTACTTC	CASSFAGRQTQYF
TRBV5-1	15	TRBD1	TRBJ2-7	.	TGCGCCAGCAGCTTACCGACAGGGGGCCTCGACGAGCAGTACTTC	CASSLPTGGLDEQYF
TRBV19	13	.	TRBJ2-7	.	TGTGCCAGTAGTAGGACTGGGGCCTACGAGCAGTACTTC	CASSRTGAYEQYF
TRBV5-6	14	.	TRBJ1-1	.	TGTGCCAGCAGCTTGGAGATACAGGGCGGTGAAGCTTTCTTT	CASSLEIQGGEAFF
TRBV5-4	15	.	TRBJ1-6	once	TGTGCCAGCAGCTTGGGGCAGGGTATAGGTTCACCCCTCCACTTT	CASSLGQGIGSPLHF